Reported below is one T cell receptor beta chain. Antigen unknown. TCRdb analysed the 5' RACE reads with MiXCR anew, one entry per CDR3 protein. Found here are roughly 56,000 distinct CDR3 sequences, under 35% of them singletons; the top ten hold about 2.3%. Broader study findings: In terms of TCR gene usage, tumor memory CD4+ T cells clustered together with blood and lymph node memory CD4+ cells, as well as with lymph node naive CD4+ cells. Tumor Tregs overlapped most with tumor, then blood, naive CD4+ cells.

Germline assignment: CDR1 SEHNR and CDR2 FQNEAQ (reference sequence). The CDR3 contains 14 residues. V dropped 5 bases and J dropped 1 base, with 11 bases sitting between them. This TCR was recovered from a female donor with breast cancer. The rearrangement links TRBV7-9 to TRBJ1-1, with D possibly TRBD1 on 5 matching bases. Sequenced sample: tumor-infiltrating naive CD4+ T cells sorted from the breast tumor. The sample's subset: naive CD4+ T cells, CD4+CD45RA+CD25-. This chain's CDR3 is CASSPGASNTEAFF. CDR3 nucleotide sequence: TGTGCCAGCAGCCCCGGGGCCTCGAACACTGAAGCTTTCTTT.